A single sample gave rise to the 16 T cell receptor beta chains below, sequenced in a study of blood T cell repertoires in COVID-19. Profiled with immunoSEQ multiplex PCR; TCRdb holds only in-frame clones, not every one. The sample includes around 200,000 clones, about 87% of them seen just once. Sequences were obtained from peripheral blood. These receptors were collected from a middle-aged man with active or convalescent COVID-19.

The chain employs TRBV4-1 and TRBJ2-1; weak D call: TRBD1 (6 bases). Trimming removed 4 bases at V and 6 bases at J, with 19 bases between. Germline lookup yields CDR1 MGHRA and CDR2 YSYEKL. CDR3 length: 16 amino acids. The CDR3 loop is CASSLSWGRTGNEQFF. The CDR3 coding sequence is TGCGCCAGCAGCCTATCATGGGGGCGAACGGGCAATGAGCAGTTCTTC.

The chain joins TRBV9 to TRBJ2-5, with 8 bases identical to TRBD1. CDR3 length equals 14 residues. The V gene's germline CDR1 is SGDLS and CDR2 YYNGEE. With 3 bases clipped from V and 3 bases from J, the junction kept 4 bases outside the gene matches. The CDR3 DNA follows: TGTGCCAGCAGCGGCAGGGGGCTCAAAGAGACCCAGTACTTC. Protein product: CASSGRGLKETQYF.

The chain couples TRBV5-4 to TRBJ1-2, with 8 bases identical to TRBD1. Trimming took 0 bases from V and 6 from J; bases not matched to a gene: 7. The CDR3 runs to 15 residues. Germline CDR1 SGHNT, CDR2 YYREEE (reference sequence). CDR3 protein: CASSLVQGASDGYTF. Written as DNA, the CDR3 is TGTGCCAGCAGCTTGGTGCAGGGGGCGTCTGATGGCTACACCTTC.

This chain links TRBV2 with TRBJ1-1, with 7 bases fitting TRBD1. J lost 1 base, V lost 5 bases, and 7 bases had no gene match. This CDR3 region has 15 residues. Germline CDR1 reads SNHLY; CDR2 reads FYNNEI. The CDR3 nucleotides are TGTGCCAGCAGTTACTGGACAGGTTCGAACACTGAAGCTTTCTTT. Its protein is CASSYWTGSNTEAFF.

The rearrangement links TRBV5-4 to TRBJ1-3; D is possibly TRBD1 (6 bases). Germline V lookup: CDR1 SGHNT, CDR2 YYREEE (reference sequence). V was cut by 3 bases and J by 4 bases, with 17 bases left in between. The CDR3 spans 16 residues. The DNA of the CDR3 is TGTGCCAGCAGCTCGCGCAGGGGCGCAGTAGGAAACACCATATATTTT. Amino acid sequence: CASSSRRGAVGNTIYF.

The chain employs TRBV18 and TRBJ1-2; D not certain. CDR1 is KGHSH, CDR2 LQKENI, per germline. The CDR3 is 13 residues long. Between the trimmed V and J ends, which lost 2 bases and 11 bases, there was a span of 15 bases. The CDR3 DNA reads as TGTGCCAGCTCACCAATAGCAGACTTAAGATACACCTTC. This sequence encodes CASSPIADLRYTF.

The J gene is TRBJ1-3, the V gene TRBV7-2; no definite D call. V shed 5 bases and J shed 4 bases, with 12 bases lying between them. CDR1 is SGHTA, CDR2 FQGNSA, per germline. The CDR3 runs to 14 residues. CDR3 sequence reads: CASSPLSQGNTIYF. CDR3 nucleotides: TGTGCCAGCAGCCCACTAAGTCAGGGAAACACCATATATTTT.

The CDR3 here is CSVAGEGTEAFF. In nucleotides, the CDR3 is TGCAGCGTTGCGGGGGAAGGCACTGAAGCTTTCTTT. The chain is built from TRBV29-1 and TRBJ1-1, with a possible D match to TRBD1 (5 bases). CDR1 and CDR2 (germline): SQVTM, ANQGSEA. The germline V and J ends were trimmed by 4 bases and 4 bases, with 10 bases remaining between them. CDR3 length: 12 amino acids.

The genes are TRBV18 and TRBJ2-1; D is ambiguous. Trimming cost V 5 bases and J 10 bases, with 9 bases left between them. The CDR3 loop spans 11 amino acids. Germline lookup yields CDR1 KGHSH and CDR2 LQKENI. The CDR3 DNA is TGTGCCAGCTCATCGGGTGGGGAGCAGTTCTTC. As protein: CASSSGGEQFF.

CDR3 sequence (DNA): TGTGCCAGCAGCCGCGCCCTAGGACTAGCGGGGGGACCTGAGCAGTTCTTC. This codes for CASSRALGLAGGPEQFF. The chain links TRBV3-1 (or the pseudogene TRBV3-2) to TRBJ2-1; TRBD2 agrees at 14 bases. V trimming: 4 bases; J trimming: 9 bases; junction bases outside the gene matches: 11. The length of the CDR3 is 17 residues. Germline CDR1 LGHDT, CDR2 YNNKEL (reference sequence).

V and J are TRBV19 and TRBJ1-4; D remains unclear. This CDR3 comprises 16 residues. Between the trimmed V and J ends, which lost 5 bases and 8 bases, there was a span of 21 bases. The V gene's germline CDR1 is LNHDA and CDR2 SQIVND (reference sequence). CDR3 amino acids: CASSLYRSSRVEKLFF. In nucleotides, the CDR3 is TGTGCCAGTAGTCTTTACAGATCGTCGAGGGTCGAAAAACTGTTTTTT.

The chain is built from TRBV4-3 and TRBJ2-1, with D maybe TRBD1 (6 bases). Trimming shortened V by 1 base and J by 0 bases, and 13 bases separated the two germline ends. CDR1 and CDR2 from the germline V gene are LGHNA and YSLEER. The CDR3 runs 17 residues. The CDR3 coding sequence is TGCGCCAGCAGCCAAGTTTGGTCAGGGGTCTCCTACAATGAGCAGTTCTTC. Translating gives CASSQVWSGVSYNEQFF.

V usage is TRBV3-1 (or the pseudogene TRBV3-2) and J usage is TRBJ1-3; TRBD1 might be the D (5 bases). The CDR3 loop spans 16 amino acids. Trimming took off 3 bases at V and 1 base at J, with 13 bases between the two ends. Germline CDR1 is LGHDT and CDR2 is YNNKEL (reference sequence). The DNA for the CDR3 is TGTGCCAGCAGCCACATGGAGGGGTCGTCTGGAAACACCATATATTTT. Its translation is CASSHMEGSSGNTIYF.

The V call is TRBV5-1, the J call TRBJ2-7; TRBD1 matches at 10 bases. The germline V gene encodes CDR1 SGHRS and CDR2 YFSETQ. The CDR3 sequence is 17 residues long. V trimming: 4 bases; J trimming: 1 base; junction bases outside the gene matches: 11. This CDR3 is CASSLGTGVHTSYEQYF. The CDR3 DNA sequence: TGCGCCAGCAGCCTTGGGACAGGGGTTCATACATCCTACGAGCAGTACTTC.

The V gene is TRBV19, the J gene TRBJ1-6; 10 bases line up with TRBD1. Per germline, CDR1 LNHDA and CDR2 SQIVND (reference sequence). The CDR3 spans 16 residues. V was clipped by 3 bases and J by 8 bases; unmatched bases: 7. CDR3 coding DNA: TGTGCCAGTAGTATGTGGGGACAGGGGAATTATTCACCCCTCCACTTT. Its protein is CASSMWGQGNYSPLHF.

The chain has TRBV28 and TRBJ1-1; a weak D match, TRBD1 (5 bases). Germline CDR1 is MDHEN and CDR2 is SYDVKM. The CDR3 is made up of 14 amino acids. CDR3 loop: CLTRGGGVNTEAFF. Here the CDR3 DNA reads TGTCTTACCCGGGGGGGAGGGGTGAACACTGAAGCTTTCTTT. Drawing the rest from reference TRBV28 and TRBJ1-1, the complete variable domain is DVKVTQSSRYLVKRTGEKVFLECVQDMDHENMFWYRQDPGLGLRLIYFSYDVKMKEKGDIPEGYSVSREKKERFSLILESASTNQTSMYLCLTRGGGVNTEAFFGQGTRLTVV.